The present TCR beta chain was sequenced within a study of cytomegalovirus exposure and HLA in healthy donors. Whole-study findings and limits: A cluster of highly shared sequence variants was likely a sequencing artifact.

This CDR3 has 11 residues. CDR1 is MNHEY and CDR2 is SVGAGI in the germline V gene. Trimming pared 6 bases from V and 4 bases from J, leaving 4 bases between. About this clone itself: Its antigen is currently unknown.

The PCR ran on 60 Vbeta and 13 Jbeta primers. The authors' processing: Approximately 73 million unique TCR beta chains, roughly 12 million shared, were counted in a later analysis. TCRdb's table, derived via immunoSEQ multiplex PCR, lists solely in-frame clones and lacks some. V and J calls plus clone size are reproduced from that table; the DNA served to infer D and trimming. The repertoire consists of approximately 150,000 clones, with 80% occurring once and the leading ten covering 13% to 15%. V and J are TRBV6-5 and TRBJ2-1; D unclear. The TCR originated in a woman aged 40 to 49 in good health and CMV-seronegative. Material: PBMCs. The CDR3 here is CASSLYNEQFF. CDR3 coding DNA: TGTGCCAGCAGCTTATACAATGAGCAGTTCTTC.